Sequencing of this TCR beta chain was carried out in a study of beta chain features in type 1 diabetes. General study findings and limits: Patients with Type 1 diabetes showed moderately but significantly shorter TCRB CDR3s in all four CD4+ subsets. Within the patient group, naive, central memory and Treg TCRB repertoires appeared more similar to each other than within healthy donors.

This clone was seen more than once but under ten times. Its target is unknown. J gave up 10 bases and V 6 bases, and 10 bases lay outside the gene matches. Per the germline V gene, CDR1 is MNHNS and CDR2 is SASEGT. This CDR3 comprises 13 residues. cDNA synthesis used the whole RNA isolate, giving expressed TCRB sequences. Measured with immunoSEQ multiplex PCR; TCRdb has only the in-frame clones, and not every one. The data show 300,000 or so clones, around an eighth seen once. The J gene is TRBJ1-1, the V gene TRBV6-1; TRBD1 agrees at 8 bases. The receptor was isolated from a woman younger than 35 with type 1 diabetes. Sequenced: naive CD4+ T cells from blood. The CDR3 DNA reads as TGTGCCAGCAGCAACGGACAGGGAGAGGGAGCTTTCTTT. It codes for CASSNGQGEGAFF.